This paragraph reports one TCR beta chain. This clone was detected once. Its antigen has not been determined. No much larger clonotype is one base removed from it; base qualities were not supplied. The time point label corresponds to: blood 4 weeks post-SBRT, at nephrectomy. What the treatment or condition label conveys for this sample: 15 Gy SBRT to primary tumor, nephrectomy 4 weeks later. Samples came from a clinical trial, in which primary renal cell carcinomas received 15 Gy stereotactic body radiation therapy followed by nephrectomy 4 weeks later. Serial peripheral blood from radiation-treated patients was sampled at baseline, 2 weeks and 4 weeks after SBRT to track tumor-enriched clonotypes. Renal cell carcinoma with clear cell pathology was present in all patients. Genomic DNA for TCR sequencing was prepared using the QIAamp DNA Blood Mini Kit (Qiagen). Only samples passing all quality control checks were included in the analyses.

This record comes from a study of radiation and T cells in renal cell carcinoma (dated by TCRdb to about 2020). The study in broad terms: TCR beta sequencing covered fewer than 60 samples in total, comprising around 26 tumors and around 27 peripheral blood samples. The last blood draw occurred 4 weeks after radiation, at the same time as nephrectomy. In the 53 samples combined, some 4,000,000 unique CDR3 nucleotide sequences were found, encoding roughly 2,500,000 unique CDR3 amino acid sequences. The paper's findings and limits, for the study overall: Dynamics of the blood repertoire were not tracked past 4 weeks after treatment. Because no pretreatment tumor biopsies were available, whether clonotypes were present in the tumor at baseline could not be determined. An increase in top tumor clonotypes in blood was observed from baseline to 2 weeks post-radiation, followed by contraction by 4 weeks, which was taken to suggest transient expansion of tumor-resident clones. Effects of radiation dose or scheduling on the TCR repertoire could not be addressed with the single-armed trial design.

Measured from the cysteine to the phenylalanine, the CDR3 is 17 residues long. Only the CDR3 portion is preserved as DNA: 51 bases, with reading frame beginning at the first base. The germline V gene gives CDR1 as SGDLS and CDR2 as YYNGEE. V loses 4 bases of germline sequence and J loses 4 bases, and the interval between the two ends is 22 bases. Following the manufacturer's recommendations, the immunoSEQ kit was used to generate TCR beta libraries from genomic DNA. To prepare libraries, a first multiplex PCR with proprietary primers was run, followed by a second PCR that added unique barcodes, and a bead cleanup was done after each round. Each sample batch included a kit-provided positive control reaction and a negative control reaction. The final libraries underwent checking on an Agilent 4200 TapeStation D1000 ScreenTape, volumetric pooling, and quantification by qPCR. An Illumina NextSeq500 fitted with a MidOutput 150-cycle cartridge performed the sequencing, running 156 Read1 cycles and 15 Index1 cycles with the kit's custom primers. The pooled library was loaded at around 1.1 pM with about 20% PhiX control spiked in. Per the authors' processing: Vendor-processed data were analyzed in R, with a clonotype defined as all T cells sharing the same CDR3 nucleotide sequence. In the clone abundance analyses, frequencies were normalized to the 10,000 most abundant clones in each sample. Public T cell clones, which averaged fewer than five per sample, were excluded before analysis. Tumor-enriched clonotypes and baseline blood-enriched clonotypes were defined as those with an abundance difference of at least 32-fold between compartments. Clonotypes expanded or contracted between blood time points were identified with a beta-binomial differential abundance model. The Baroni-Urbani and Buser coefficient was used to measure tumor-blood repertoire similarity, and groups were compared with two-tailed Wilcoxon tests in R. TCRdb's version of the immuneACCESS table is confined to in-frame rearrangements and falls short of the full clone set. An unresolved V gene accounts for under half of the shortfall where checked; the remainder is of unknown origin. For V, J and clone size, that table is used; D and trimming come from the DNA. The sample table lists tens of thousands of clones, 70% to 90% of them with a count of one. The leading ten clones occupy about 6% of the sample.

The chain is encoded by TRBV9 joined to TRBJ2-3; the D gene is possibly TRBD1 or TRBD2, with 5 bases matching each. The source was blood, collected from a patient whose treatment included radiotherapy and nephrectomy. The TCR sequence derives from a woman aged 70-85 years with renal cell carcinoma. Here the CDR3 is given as CASSLGASRIAPDTQYF. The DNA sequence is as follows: TGTGCCAGCAGCCTAGGGGCCTCCAGAATAGCGCCAGATACGCAGTATTTT.